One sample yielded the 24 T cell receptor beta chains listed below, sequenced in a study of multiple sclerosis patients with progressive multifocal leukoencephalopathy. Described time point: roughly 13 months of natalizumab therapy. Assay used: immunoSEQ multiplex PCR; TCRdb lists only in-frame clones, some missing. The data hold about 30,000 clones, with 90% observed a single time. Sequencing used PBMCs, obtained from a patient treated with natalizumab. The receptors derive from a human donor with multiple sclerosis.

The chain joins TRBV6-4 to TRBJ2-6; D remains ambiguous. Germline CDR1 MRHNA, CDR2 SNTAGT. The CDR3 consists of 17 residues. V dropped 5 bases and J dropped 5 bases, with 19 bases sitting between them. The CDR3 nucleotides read TGTGCCAGCAGTAGAGCAACACGACAAAGTCGGGCCAACGTCCTGACTTTC. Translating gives CASSRATRQSRANVLTF.

The CDR3 DNA reads TGTGCCAGCAGCCAAGATTGGTTGGAGGGCACGAACACCGGGGAGCTGTTTTTT. Translation: CASSQDWLEGTNTGELFF. The chain is built from TRBV4-2 and TRBJ2-2, with D maybe TRBD2 (6 bases). Trimming shortened V by 0 bases and J by 0 bases, and 14 bases separated the two germline ends. The CDR3 spans 18 residues. CDR1 is LGHNA, CDR2 YNFKEQ, per germline.

Written as DNA, the CDR3 is TGTGCCAGCTCACCACGGTTGGACAGAGCCTATGGCTACACCTTC. This translates into CASSPRLDRAYGYTF. The chain combines TRBV18 with TRBJ1-2, with D perhaps matching TRBD1 (6 bases). The CDR3 runs to 15 residues. V shed 1 base and J shed 4 bases, with 13 bases lying between them. CDR1 and CDR2 from the germline V gene are KGHSH and LQKENI.

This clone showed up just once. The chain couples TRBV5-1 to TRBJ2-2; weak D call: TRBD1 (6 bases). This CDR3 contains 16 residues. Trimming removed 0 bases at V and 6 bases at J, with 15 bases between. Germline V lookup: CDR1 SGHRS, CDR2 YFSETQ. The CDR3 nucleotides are TGCGCCAGCAGCTTGGTGGGGGCGCAGGGTCCCGGGGAGCTGTTTTTT. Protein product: CASSLVGAQGPGELFF. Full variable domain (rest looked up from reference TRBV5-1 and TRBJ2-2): KAGVTQTPRYLIKTRGQQVTLSCSPISGHRSVSWYQQTPGQGLQFLFEYFSETQRNKGNFPGRFSGRQFSNSRSEMNVSTLELGDSALYLCASSLVGAQGPGELFFGEGSRLTVL.

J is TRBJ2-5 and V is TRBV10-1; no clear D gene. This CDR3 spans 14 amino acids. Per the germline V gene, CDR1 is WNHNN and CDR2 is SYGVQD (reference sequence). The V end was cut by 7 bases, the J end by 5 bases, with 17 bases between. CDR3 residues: CASNPDPPCETQYF. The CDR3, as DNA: TGCGCCAGCAACCCTGACCCCCCGTGTGAGACCCAGTACTTC.

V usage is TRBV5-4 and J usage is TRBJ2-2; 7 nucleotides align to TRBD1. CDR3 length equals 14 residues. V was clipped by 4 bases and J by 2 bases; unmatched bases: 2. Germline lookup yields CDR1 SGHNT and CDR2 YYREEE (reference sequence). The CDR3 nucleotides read TGTGCCAGCAGCCGACAGGGTAACACCGGGGAGCTGTTTTTT. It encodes CASSRQGNTGELFF. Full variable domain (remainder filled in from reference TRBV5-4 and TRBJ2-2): ETGVTQSPTHLIKTRGQQVTLRCSSQSGHNTVSWYQQALGQGPQFIFQYYREEENGRGNFPPRFSGLQFPNYSSELNVNALELDDSALYLCASSRQGNTGELFFGEGSRLTVL.

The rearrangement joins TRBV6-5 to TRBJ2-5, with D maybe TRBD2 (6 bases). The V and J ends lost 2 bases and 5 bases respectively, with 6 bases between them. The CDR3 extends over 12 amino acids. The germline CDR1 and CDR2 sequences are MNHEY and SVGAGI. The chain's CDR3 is CASSYGRETQYF. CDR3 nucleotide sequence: TGTGCCAGCAGTTACGGGAGGGAGACCCAGTACTTC.

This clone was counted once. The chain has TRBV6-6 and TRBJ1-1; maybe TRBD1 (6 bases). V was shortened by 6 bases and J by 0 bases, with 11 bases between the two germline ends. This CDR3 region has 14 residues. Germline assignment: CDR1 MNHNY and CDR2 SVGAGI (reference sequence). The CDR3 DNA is TGTGCCAGCAGCAGAGGGGGTCTGAACACTGAAGCTTTCTTT. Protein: CASSRGGLNTEAFF.

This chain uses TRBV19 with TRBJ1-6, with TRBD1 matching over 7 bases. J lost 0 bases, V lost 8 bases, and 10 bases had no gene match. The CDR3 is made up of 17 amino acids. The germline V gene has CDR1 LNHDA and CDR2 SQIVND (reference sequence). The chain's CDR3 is CASSKETGSSYNSPLHF. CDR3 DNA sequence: TGTGCCAGTTCAAAGGAGACAGGGAGCTCCTATAATTCACCCCTCCACTTT.

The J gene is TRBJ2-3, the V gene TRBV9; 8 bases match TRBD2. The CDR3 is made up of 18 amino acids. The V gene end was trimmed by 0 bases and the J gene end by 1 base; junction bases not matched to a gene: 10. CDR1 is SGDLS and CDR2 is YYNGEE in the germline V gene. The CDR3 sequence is CASSVGRGAQRGTDTQYF. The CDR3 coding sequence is TGTGCCAGCAGCGTAGGGCGGGGGGCCCAACGGGGCACAGATACGCAGTATTTT.

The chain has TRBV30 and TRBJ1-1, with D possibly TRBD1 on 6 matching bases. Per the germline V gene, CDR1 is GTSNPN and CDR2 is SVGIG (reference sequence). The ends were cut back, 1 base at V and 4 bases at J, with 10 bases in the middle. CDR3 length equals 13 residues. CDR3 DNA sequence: TGTGCCTGGAGTGCAGGGGTGGCCACTGAAGCTTTCTTT. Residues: CAWSAGVATEAFF.

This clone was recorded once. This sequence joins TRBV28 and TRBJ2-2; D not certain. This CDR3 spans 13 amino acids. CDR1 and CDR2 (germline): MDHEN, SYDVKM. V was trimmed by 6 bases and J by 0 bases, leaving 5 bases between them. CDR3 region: CASRGSNTGELFF. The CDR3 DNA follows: TGTGCCAGCAGGGGGTCGAACACCGGGGAGCTGTTTTTT.

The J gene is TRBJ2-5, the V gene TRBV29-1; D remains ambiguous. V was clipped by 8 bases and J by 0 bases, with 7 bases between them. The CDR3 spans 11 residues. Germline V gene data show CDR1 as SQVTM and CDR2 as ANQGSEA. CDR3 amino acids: CSTRHQETQYF. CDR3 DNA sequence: TGCAGCACCCGGCACCAAGAGACCCAGTACTTC. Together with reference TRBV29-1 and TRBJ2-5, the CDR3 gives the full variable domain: SAVISQKPSRDICQRGTSLTIQCQVDSQVTMMFWYRQQPGQSLTLIATANQGSEATYESGFVIDKFPISRPNLTFSTLTVSNMSPEDSSIYLCSTRHQETQYFGPGTRLLVL.

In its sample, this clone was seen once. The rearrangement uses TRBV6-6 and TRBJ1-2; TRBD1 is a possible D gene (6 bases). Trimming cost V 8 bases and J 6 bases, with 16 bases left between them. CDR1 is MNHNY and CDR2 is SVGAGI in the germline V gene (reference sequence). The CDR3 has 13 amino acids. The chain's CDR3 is CASLFSGAHGYTF. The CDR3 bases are TGTGCCAGCTTATTTTCGGGGGCGCATGGCTACACCTTC.

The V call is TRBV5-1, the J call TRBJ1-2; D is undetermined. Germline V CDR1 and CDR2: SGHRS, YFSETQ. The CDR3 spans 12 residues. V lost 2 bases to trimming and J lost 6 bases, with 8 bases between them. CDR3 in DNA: TGCGCCAGCAGCTTCCTCGGGGATGGCTACACCTTC. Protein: CASSFLGDGYTF.

Here the CDR3 reads CAIRDSKYEQYF. The DNA for the CDR3 is TGTGCCATCAGGGACAGCAAATACGAGCAGTACTTC. The V call is TRBV10-3, the J call TRBJ2-7; D is perhaps TRBD1 (6 bases). The CDR3 spans 12 residues. From germline, CDR1 is ENHRY and CDR2 SYGVKD. Between the trimmed V and J ends, which lost 6 bases and 4 bases, there was a span of 10 bases.

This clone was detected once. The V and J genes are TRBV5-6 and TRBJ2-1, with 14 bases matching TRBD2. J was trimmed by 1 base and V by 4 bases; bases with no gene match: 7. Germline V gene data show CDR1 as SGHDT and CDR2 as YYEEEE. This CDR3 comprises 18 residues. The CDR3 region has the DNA TGTGCCAGCAGCCCGGGACTAGCGGGGGTCAAATCCTACAATGAGCAGTTCTTC. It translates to CASSPGLAGVKSYNEQFF.

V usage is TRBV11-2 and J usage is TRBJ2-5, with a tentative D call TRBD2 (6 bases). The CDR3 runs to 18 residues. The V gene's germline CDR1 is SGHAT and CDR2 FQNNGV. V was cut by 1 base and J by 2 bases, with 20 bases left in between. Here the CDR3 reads CASSLASVLGEEQETQYF. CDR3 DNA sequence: TGTGCCAGCAGCTTAGCATCGGTCTTGGGGGAGGAACAAGAGACCCAGTACTTC.

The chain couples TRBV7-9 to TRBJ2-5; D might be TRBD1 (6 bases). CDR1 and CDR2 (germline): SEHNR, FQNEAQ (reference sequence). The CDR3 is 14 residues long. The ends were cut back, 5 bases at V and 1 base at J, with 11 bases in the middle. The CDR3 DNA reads TGTGCCAGCAGCCACCGGGACACCCAAGAGACCCAGTACTTC. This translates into CASSHRDTQETQYF.

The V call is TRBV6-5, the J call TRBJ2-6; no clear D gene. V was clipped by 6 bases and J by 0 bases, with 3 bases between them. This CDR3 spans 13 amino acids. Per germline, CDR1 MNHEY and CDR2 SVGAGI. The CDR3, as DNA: TGTGCCAGCAGGGGCTCTGGGGCCAACGTCCTGACTTTC. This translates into CASRGSGANVLTF.

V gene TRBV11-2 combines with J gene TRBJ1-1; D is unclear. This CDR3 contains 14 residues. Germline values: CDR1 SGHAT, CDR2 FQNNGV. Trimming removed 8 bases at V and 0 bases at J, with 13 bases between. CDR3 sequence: CASLRENLNTEAFF. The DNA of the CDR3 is TGTGCCAGCCTTCGCGAAAACTTGAACACTGAAGCTTTCTTT.

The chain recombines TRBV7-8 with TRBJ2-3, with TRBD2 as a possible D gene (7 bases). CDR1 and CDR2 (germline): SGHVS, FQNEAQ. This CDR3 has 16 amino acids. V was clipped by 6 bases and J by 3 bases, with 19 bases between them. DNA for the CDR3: TGTGCCAGCAGACATAGAAGGGGGGGTAAAACAGATACGCAGTATTTT. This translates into CASRHRRGGKTDTQYF.

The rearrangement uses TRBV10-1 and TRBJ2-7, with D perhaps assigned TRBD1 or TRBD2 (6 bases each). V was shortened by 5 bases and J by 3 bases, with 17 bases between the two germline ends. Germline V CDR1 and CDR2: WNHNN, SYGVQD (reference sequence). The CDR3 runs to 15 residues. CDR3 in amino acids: CASSKAPRGDYEQYF. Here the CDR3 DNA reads TGCGCCAGCAGTAAAGCCCCGAGGGGGGACTACGAGCAGTACTTC.

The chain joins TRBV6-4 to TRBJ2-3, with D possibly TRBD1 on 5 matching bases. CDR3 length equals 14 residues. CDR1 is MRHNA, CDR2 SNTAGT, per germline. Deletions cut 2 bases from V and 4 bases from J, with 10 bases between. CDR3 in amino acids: CASSDRGGSDTQYF. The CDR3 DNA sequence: TGTGCCAGCAGTGACAGGGGCGGCTCAGATACGCAGTATTTT.